This T cell receptor (beta chain) was recovered during a study of STAT5B mutations in CD4+ large granular lymphocyte leukemia. Study-wide context: The CDR3 'QG' motif was associated with a particular HLA allele among healthy donors.

The study, taken as a whole, reports: About a quarter of private leukemic clonotypes occurred rarely in other patients' non-leukemic repertoires.

Trimming removed 0 bases from V and 7 bases from J; junction bases left unmatched: 1. The CDR3 has 13 amino acids. Germline V gives CDR1 SGHRS, CDR2 YFSETQ. As regards this clone: Its target is unknown.

The table came from immunoSEQ multiplex PCR; TCRdb's copy has only in-frame clones and leaves some out. The data hold more than 40,000 clones, with about 86% observed a single time. The sample taken for sequencing was CD4+ T cells from blood buffy coats. This sequence originates from a human donor in good health. V usage is TRBV5-1 and J usage is TRBJ1-2, with 9 positions matching TRBD1. The CDR3 loop reads CASSLGQGGGYTF. CDR3 DNA sequence: TGCGCCAGCAGCTTGGGACAGGGGGGTGGCTACACCTTC.